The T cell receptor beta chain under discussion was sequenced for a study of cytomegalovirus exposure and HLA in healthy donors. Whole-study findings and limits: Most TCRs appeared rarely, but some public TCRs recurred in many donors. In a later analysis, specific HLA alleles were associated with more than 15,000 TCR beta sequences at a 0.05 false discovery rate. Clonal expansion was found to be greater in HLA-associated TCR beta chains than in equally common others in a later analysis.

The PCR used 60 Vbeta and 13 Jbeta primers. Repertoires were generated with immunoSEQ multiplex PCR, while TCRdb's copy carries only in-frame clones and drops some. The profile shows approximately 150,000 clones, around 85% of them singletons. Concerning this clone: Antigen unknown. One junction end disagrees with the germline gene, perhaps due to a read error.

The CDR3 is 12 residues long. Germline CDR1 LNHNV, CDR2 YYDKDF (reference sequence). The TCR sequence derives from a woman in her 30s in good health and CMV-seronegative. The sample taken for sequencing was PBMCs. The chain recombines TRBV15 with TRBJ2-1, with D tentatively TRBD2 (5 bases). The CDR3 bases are TGTGCCACCAGCAGAGATCTGCTAGCTGTAGTCTTC. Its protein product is CATSRDLLAVVF.